Many counts were recorded for the clone carrying this T cell receptor beta chain. Its antigen is currently unknown. Each TCR transcript was tagged with a 10-nucleotide random UMI during 5'RACE. Every sequencing run produced over 200 million TCR-beta sequences that came from 15-18 subjects. A single record per CDR3 protein comes from TCRdb applying MiXCR to the 5' RACE reads. The profile covers 84,000 or so distinct CDR3 sequences, with about 4.3% appearing a single time and less than 7.5% taken by the ten largest. Time point noted: longitudinal time-point 3. The V gene end was trimmed by 1 base and the J gene end by 2 bases; junction bases not matched to a gene: 4. The CDR3 loop spans 16 amino acids. Germline V gives CDR1 DFQATT, CDR2 SNEGSKA (reference sequence). This specimen belongs to a study of neurological immune-mediated disorders. Broader study findings: Whereas HTLV-1-associated myelopathy showed the most TCR clonal expansion, multiple sclerosis showed the least, with levels below those of healthy controls. The multiple sclerosis repertoire cluster was not associated with any clinical or MRI feature.

The sequencing sample was made of PBMCs. The chain couples TRBV20-1 to TRBJ2-3, with 12 bases matching TRBD2. The source of this sequence is a woman aged 55-70 years with multiple sclerosis. The CDR3 DNA follows: TGCAGTGCTAGAGTTCCTAGCGGGGGGGCCACAGATACGCAGTATTTT. It yields the protein CSARVPSGGATDTQYF.